This T cell receptor (beta chain) was sequenced during a study of T-cell memory formation after mild COVID-19. UMIs and sample barcodes were carried by the TCR alpha and TCR beta cDNA libraries that 5'RACE produced using constant-segment primers. TCRdb analysed the 5' RACE reads with MiXCR anew, one entry per CDR3 protein. The sample carries about 410,000 distinct CDR3 sequences, under 25% recorded once. CDR1 and CDR2 from the germline V gene are SGHNT and YYREEE (reference sequence). The CDR3 is 15 residues long. The V end lost 4 bases, the J end lost 1 base, and 15 bases lay between the germline ends.

The rearrangement links TRBV5-4 to TRBJ2-7; perhaps TRBD1 as D (7 bases). The clonotype originates from an adult woman who had mild COVID-19 (a few samples of this study predate the infection). Cell type and time point are not known. The sample was PBMCs or a T cell subset sorted from them (not recorded which). The DNA for the CDR3 is TGTGCCAGCAGCCGGACGACAGGGACTTCCTACGAGCAGTACTTC. Encoded protein: CASSRTTGTSYEQYF.